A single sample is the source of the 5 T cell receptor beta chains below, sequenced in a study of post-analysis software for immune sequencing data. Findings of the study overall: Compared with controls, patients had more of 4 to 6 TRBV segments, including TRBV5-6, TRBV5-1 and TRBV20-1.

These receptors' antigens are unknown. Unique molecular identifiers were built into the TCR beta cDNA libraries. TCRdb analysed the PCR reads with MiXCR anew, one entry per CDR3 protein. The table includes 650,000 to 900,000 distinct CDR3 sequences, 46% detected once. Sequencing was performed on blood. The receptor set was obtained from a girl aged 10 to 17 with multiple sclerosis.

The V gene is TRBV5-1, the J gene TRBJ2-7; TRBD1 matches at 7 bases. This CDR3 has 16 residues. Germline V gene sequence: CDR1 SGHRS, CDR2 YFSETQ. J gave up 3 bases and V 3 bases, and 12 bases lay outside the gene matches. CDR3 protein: CASSWATGQILYEQYF. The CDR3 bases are TGCGCCAGCAGCTGGGCAACGGGACAGATCCTCTACGAGCAGTACTTC.

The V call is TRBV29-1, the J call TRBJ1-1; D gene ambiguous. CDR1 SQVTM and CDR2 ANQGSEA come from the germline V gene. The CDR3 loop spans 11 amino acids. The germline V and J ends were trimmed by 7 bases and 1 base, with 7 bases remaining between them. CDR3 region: CSGRRNTEAFF. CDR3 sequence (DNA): TGCAGCGGCAGGCGGAACACTGAAGCTTTCTTT.

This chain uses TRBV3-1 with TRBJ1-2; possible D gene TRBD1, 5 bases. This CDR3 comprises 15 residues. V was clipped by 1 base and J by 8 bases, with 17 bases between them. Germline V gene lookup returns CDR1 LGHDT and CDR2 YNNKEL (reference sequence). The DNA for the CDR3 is TGTGCCAGCAGCCAAGGAGGAGGGGAAATGTTCGGCTACACCTTC. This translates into CASSQGGGEMFGYTF.

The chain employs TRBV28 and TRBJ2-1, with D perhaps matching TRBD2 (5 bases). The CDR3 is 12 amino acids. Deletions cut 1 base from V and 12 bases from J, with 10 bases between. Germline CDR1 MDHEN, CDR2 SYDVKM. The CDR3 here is CASSLSVEGQFF. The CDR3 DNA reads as TGTGCCAGCAGTTTATCGGTAGAGGGGCAGTTCTTC.

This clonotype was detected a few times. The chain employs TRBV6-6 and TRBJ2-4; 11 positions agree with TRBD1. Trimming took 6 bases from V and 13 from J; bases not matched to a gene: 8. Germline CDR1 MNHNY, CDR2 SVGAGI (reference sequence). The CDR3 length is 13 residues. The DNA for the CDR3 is TGTGCCAGCAGGGCCGGGACAGGGGGTCTACAGTACTTC. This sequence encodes CASRAGTGGLQYF.